This is a list of T cell receptor beta chains from one sample in a study of identical twins. TCRdb redid the calling of the 5' RACE reads with MiXCR, one entry per CDR3 protein. The table includes 200,000 to 250,000 distinct CDR3 sequences, over 5.5% detected once. The same specimen was also included in a second study, on T cells expressing NK-cell markers.

Sequenced: CD8+ T cells sorted from blood. The receptor set was obtained from a young woman in good health. The conserved cysteine and the conserved F or W are not part of the CDR3 here. Where a row states a size, it is once, few, many or the class of an expanded clone; other rows omit it.

CDR3	V	J	size
ASSFRDRASYEQY	TRBV5-1	TRBJ2-7	many
ASSIGIYEQY	TRBV7-9	TRBJ2-7	NA
ASSRSVSSYNEQF	TRBV7-9	TRBJ2-1	NA
ASSPLQYEETQY	TRBV11-2	TRBJ2-5	NA
SAGGPGTPGELF	TRBV20-1	TRBJ2-2	NA
ASSEMARGDTEAF	TRBV10-2	TRBJ1-1	NA
ASSSPTFVSNEQF	TRBV13	TRBJ2-1	NA
ASSYSSTTGLFNYGYT	TRBV6-5	TRBJ1-2	NA
ASTGGQGPYNEQF	TRBV27	TRBJ2-1	NA
ASSQDKTGISGVQETQY	TRBV4-3	TRBJ2-5	many
ASSLAHTGYEQY	TRBV7-8	TRBJ2-7	many
ASRTLTGEAGYT	TRBV12-3/TRBV12-4	TRBJ1-2	many
ASSSGDSQPQH	TRBV12-3/TRBV12-4	TRBJ1-5	many
ASSLGGEPYNEQF	TRBV11-3	TRBJ2-1	few
ASSVTSGNNEQF	TRBV9	TRBJ2-1	few
ASSPRTMGEQY	TRBV27	TRBJ2-7	few
ASSLGTGVGNEQF	TRBV7-9	TRBJ2-1	many
ASSPKQGTYNEQF	TRBV9	TRBJ2-1	few
ASSRGLGTDTQY	TRBV4-3	TRBJ2-3	many
ASSTRRRGWGPEAF	TRBV19	TRBJ1-1	NA
ASSFWEETQY	TRBV12-3/TRBV12-4	TRBJ2-5	many
ASTTPQGWTDTQY	TRBV12-3/TRBV12-4	TRBJ2-3	NA
ASSYGQGAGYT	TRBV12-3/TRBV12-4	TRBJ1-2	NA
ASKGTAGSYEQY	TRBV7-9	TRBJ2-7	few
ASRSSAYTDTQY	TRBV5-1	TRBJ2-3	NA
ASSQVLDREDTQY	TRBV4-3	TRBJ2-3	NA
ASRGGLAANYEQY	TRBV5-1	TRBJ2-7	NA
ASSLWMNEQF	TRBV7-8	TRBJ2-1	few
ASSSSGRAYNEQF	TRBV19	TRBJ2-1	few
ASSHGQGGFEAF	TRBV3-1	TRBJ1-1	NA
ASSTSGRTGELF	TRBV7-9	TRBJ2-2	many
ASSPGLGRYEQF	TRBV18	TRBJ2-1	few
ASISHEQY	TRBV2	TRBJ2-7	few
ASGLGYGDNEQF	TRBV7-9	TRBJ2-1	NA
ASSKGEGYEQY	TRBV7-2	TRBJ2-7	few
ASSLSGGLNEQF	TRBV25-1	TRBJ2-1	few
ASSKGRAQRYTDTQY	TRBV21-1	TRBJ2-3	NA
ASSFPLPPYEQY	TRBV7-9	TRBJ2-7	medium-sized
ATSREGTGVGYEQY	TRBV15	TRBJ2-7	few
ASSIQWGQGLSYEHY	TRBV21-1	TRBJ2-7	once
AWRPKTSGRRVEQY	TRBV30	TRBJ2-7	many
ASSIYTDTEAF	TRBV19	TRBJ1-1	NA
ASSPGLAGGKEQY	TRBV7-6	TRBJ2-7	few
ASSQGPGQHNEQF	TRBV4-3	TRBJ2-1	NA
ASSQDTQGVSYEQY	TRBV4-1	TRBJ2-7	few
ASSILGGQTGELF	TRBV7-9	TRBJ2-2	many
ASSGAGTSGSSQETQY	TRBV13	TRBJ2-5	few
ASRDGPEQY	TRBV6-5	TRBJ2-7	many
ASSQGETDDTDTQY	TRBV3-1	TRBJ2-3	few
ASSSRDSLLGGELF	TRBV9	TRBJ2-2	NA
ASSSGGVRGRGSPLH	TRBV7-9	TRBJ1-6	NA
ASSLVIGNEQY	TRBV7-2	TRBJ2-7	many
ASARVGDEQF	TRBV12-3/TRBV12-4	TRBJ2-1	NA
ASSPGTHSEQF	TRBV5-6	TRBJ2-1	NA
ASSLPGLGNEQF	TRBV7-8	TRBJ2-1	many
ASSLRRWAGVGRGELF	TRBV7-8	TRBJ2-2	few
ASTSGRRDEQF	TRBV10-2	TRBJ2-1	many